This T cell receptor (beta chain) was recorded in a study of blood T cell repertoires in COVID-19. Sequencing used immunoSEQ multiplex PCR; TCRdb keeps in-frame clones, though not all of them. The repertoire holds 110,000 to 150,000 clones, with about 82% as singletons. Germline lookup yields CDR1 SGHVS and CDR2 FNYEAQ. The CDR3 is made up of 16 amino acids. After removal of 3 bases from V and 0 bases from J, the junction contained 3 bases not matched to a gene. This sequence was found in a man between 50 and 59 years old with acute or convalescent COVID-19. Sequenced material: peripheral blood. The chain uses TRBV7-6 and TRBJ1-3, with 9 nucleotides matching TRBD1. CDR3 coding DNA: TGTGCCAGCAGCTTGGGACAGGGAGCCTCTGGAAACACCATATATTTT. The encoded protein is CASSLGQGASGNTIYF.